This is a list of T cell receptor beta chains from one sample in a study of blood T cell repertoires in COVID-19. Assay: immunoSEQ multiplex PCR; the TCRdb copy retains only in-frame clones and omits some. Of approximately 140,000 clones in the sample, about nine tenths were seen once. Sequencing was done on a sample of PBMCs or T cells enriched from blood (not recorded which). The receptors were gathered from a woman in her 40s who had been exposed to COVID-19. Each CDR3 is given with its conserved first and last residue. A D gene is named only where the DNA matches it firmly. Some rows have no size entry. The others give once, few or many, or a class for an expanded clone.

d_gene	abundance	v_gene	j_gene	CDR3aa	CDR3nt
-	-	TRBV7-6	TRBJ2-7	CASSLAGVDFMSSYEQYF	TGTGCCAGCAGCTTAGCGGGTGTGGACTTCATGAGCTCCTACGAGCAGTACTTC
-	once	TRBV12-5	TRBJ1-5	CASGFNNQPQHF	TGTGCTAGTGGTTTCAACAATCAGCCCCAGCATTTT
-	-	TRBV2	TRBJ1-3	CASSERVFGFSLSGNTIYF	TGTGCCAGCAGTGAACGGGTTTTCGGGTTCTCCCTCTCTGGAAACACCATATATTTT
TRBD2	-	TRBV2	TRBJ2-7	CASSGSGDPYEQYF	TGTGCCAGCAGTGGGAGCGGGGACCCCTACGAGCAGTACTTC
-	-	TRBV2	TRBJ2-2	CASIGDTTGELFF	TGTGCCAGCATCGGGGACACGACCGGGGAGCTGTTTTTT
-	-	TRBV10-1	TRBJ2-2	CASRSTGNTGELFF	TGCGCCAGCAGATCCACGGGGAACACCGGGGAGCTGTTTTTT
-	-	TRBV10-2	TRBJ1-2	CASRGADGRNYGYTF	TGCGCCAGCAGGGGAGCGGACGGGCGGAACTATGGCTACACCTTC
-	-	TRBV29-1	TRBJ1-2	CSVVGGKGYTF	TGCAGCGTTGTTGGGGGGAAAGGCTACACCTTC
TRBD1	once	TRBV18	TRBJ2-1	CASSPRDRGPLYNEQFF	TGTGCCAGCTCACCACGGGACAGGGGGCCTCTCTACAATGAGCAGTTCTTC
TRBD2	-	TRBV19	TRBJ2-1	CASSLGLAGYNEQFF	TGTGCCAGTAGTCTGGGACTAGCGGGCTACAATGAGCAGTTCTTC
TRBD1	-	TRBV28	TRBJ2-7	CASSFDREAYEQYF	TGTGCCAGCAGTTTCGACAGGGAAGCCTACGAGCAGTACTTC
-	-	TRBV11-3	TRBJ2-3	CASSKQSSQDTQYF	TGTGCCAGCAGCAAGCAGTCTAGTCAAGATACGCAGTATTTT
-	-	TRBV5-6	TRBJ1-4	CASSLVGRGEKLFF	TGTGCCAGCAGCTTGGTTGGACGGGGTGAAAAACTGTTTTTT
-	-	TRBV28	TRBJ1-5	CASIPGNNQPQHF	TGTGCCAGCATTCCCGGGAACAATCAGCCCCAGCATTTT